This TCR beta chain was retrieved from a study of blood T cells in healthy people across ages. Notes on the study in general: Estimates drawn from one million T cells were deemed to understate diversity. More naive CD4+ cells and higher diversity marked long-lived donors relative to aged donors.

V was cut by 3 bases and J by 2 bases, with 14 bases left in between. Germline V gene sequence: CDR1 SEHNR, CDR2 FQNEAQ (reference sequence). This CDR3 is 15 amino acids long. Sample-barcoded 5' priming and a J-beta primer mix drove a second PCR of roughly 6 to 12 cycles. TCRdb itself ran the 5' RACE reads through MiXCR, one entry per CDR3 protein. Among some 860,000 distinct CDR3 sequences listed, roughly three fifths were seen once. In regard to this clonotype: As yet, its antigen is unknown.

The sample consisted of blood. The clonotype originates from a middle-aged man in good health. V usage is TRBV7-9 and J usage is TRBJ2-7; possible D gene TRBD2, 6 bases. CDR3 sequence reads: CASSFPGRSTYEQYF. The CDR3 nucleotides are TGTGCCAGCAGCTTCCCAGGGAGGTCAACCTACGAGCAGTACTTC.